The T cell receptor (beta chain) described here comes from a study of T-cell reconstitution after alpha-beta-depleted transplantation in children. Unique molecular identifiers were incorporated during preparation of the TCRbeta library. From the PCR reads, TCRdb called clonotypes with MiXCR, one entry per CDR3 protein. The sample lists about 610,000 distinct CDR3 sequences, under 12% occurring once. CDR3 length equals 18 residues. Sample: PBMCs from the stem cell graft donor, taken from the stem cell graft. The chain carries TRBV21-1 and TRBJ1-1; whether TRBD1, the table's D call, matches the DNA was not checked. TRBV21-1 is a listed pseudogene. This receptor was identified in a human donor who donated a stem cell graft to a child with acute myeloid leukemia. The CDR3 nucleotides are TGTGCCAGCAGCAAAGCGCTGTGGGGACAGGGCTGGAACACTGAAGCTTTCTTT. Its protein is CASSKALWGQGWNTEAFF.